The 7 T cell receptor beta chains below were found in one sample sequenced in a study of technical replicates of blood from a handful of donors. Method: immunoSEQ multiplex PCR; TCRdb's copy keeps in-frame clones and lacks some. This table has under 85,000 clones, 90% to 95% appearing once. Sequencing used T cells isolated from PBMCs. The receptors shown here come from a human donor in good health.

This CDR3 reads CASSSIAGVPETQYF. In DNA, the CDR3 is TGTGCCAGCAGCTCTATAGCGGGAGTTCCAGAGACCCAGTACTTC. This rearrangement joins TRBV7-7 to TRBJ2-5; 9 bases are a match to TRBD2. CDR1 is SSHAT, CDR2 FNYEAQ, per germline (reference sequence). This CDR3 has 15 residues. Trimming cost V 4 bases and J 4 bases; bases outside gene matches: 7. The full variable domain, in which reference TRBV7-7 and TRBJ2-5 provide the parts outside the CDR3, is GAGVSQSPRYKVTKRGQDVTLRCDPISSHATLYWYQQALGQGPEFLTYFNYEAQPDKSGLPSDRFSAERPEGSISTLTIQRTEQRDSAMYRCASSSIAGVPETQYFGPGTRLLVL.

The V gene is TRBV4-2, the J gene TRBJ1-3; weak D call: TRBD1 (6 bases). There are 16 residues in the CDR3. V gave up 3 bases and J gave up 0 bases, with 12 bases separating them. CDR1 and CDR2 (germline): LGHNA, YNFKEQ. CDR3 loop: CASSQRTDSSGNTIYF. In nucleotides, the CDR3 is TGTGCCAGCAGCCAGAGGACAGATAGCTCTGGAAACACCATATATTTT.

This chain connects TRBV6-1 to TRBJ2-7, with TRBD2 matching 10 bases. V dropped 2 bases and J dropped 2; count of bases not matched to a gene: 9. The germline CDR1 and CDR2 sequences are MNHNS and SASEGT. The CDR3 contains 17 residues. As DNA, the CDR3 is TGTGCCAGCAGTGAACTGTCTAGCGGGAGTGTAACCTACGAGCAGTACTTC. It codes for CASSELSSGSVTYEQYF.

The sample holds one count of this clone. The chain has TRBV9 and TRBJ2-2; 7 bases align to TRBD1. The J segment lost 4 bases and the V segment lost 4 bases, leaving 10 bases of the junction unmatched. The CDR3 has 16 residues. Per germline, CDR1 SGDLS and CDR2 YYNGEE. This CDR3 reads CASSPSRTGFTGELFF. The CDR3, as DNA: TGTGCCAGCAGCCCAAGCAGGACAGGTTTCACCGGGGAGCTGTTTTTT.

A single count supports this clone. V gene TRBV4-1 combines with J gene TRBJ1-4; D uncertain. Trimming pared 2 bases from V and 8 bases from J, leaving 12 bases between. CDR3 length: 14 amino acids. Germline V gene lookup returns CDR1 MGHRA and CDR2 YSYEKL. The CDR3 nucleotides are TGCGCCAGCAGCCAAATCCTATTGAGGGAAAAACTGTTTTTT. Encoded protein: CASSQILLREKLFF.

The V gene is TRBV15, the J gene TRBJ2-1, with TRBD2 matching over 14 bases. This CDR3 is 17 amino acids long. Germline trimming cut 0 bases from V and 7 bases from J; bases unmatched to any gene: 5. Looked up from germline, CDR1 is LNHNV and CDR2 is YYDKDF (reference sequence). This CDR3 is CATSRDLGLAGANEQFF. CDR3 coding DNA: TGTGCCACCAGCAGAGATCTGGGACTAGCGGGAGCTAATGAGCAGTTCTTC.

In this sample, this clone turned up a few times. This chain uses TRBV9 with TRBJ1-1, with unresolved D. The germline gives CDR1 SGDLS, CDR2 YYNGEE. The CDR3 has 13 residues. V dropped 6 bases and J dropped 5 bases, with 14 bases sitting between them. The CDR3 nucleotides read TGTGCCAGCACCCCCGTTTCGGGGACTGAAGCTTTCTTT. Protein sequence: CASTPVSGTEAFF.